A single T cell receptor (beta chain) is shown here with its context. The entry originates in a study of T cell responses to AZD1222 COVID-19 vaccine. Measured with immunoSEQ multiplex PCR; TCRdb has only the in-frame clones, and not every one. The sample contains about 120,000 clones, about 90% of which appear only once. V dropped 4 bases and J dropped 1 base, with 11 bases sitting between them. The CDR3 has 15 residues. CDR1 and CDR2 (germline): MGHRA, YSYEKL. This sequence originates from an adult in good health. The sequencing used peripheral blood, collected on day 0 of AZD1222 vaccination. The V gene is TRBV4-1, the J gene TRBJ1-5; no reliable D call. DNA of the CDR3: TGCGCCAGCAGCCCCGGGCCCTCAAGCAATCAGCCCCAGCATTTT. Translated: CASSPGPSSNQPQHF.